A selection of T cell receptor beta chains follows, all from one sample in a study of shared clonotypes between healthy human individuals. TCRdb's table, derived via immunoSEQ multiplex PCR, lists solely in-frame clones and lacks some. The sample holds roughly 1,600,000 clones; around 98.5% are singletons and the top ten take about 0.34%. The specimen sequenced was naive CD4+ T cells sorted from blood. These receptor sequences come from a man under 40 in good health. CDR3s include the opening cysteine and the closing phenylalanine or tryptophan. The D gene is left open where the match is weak. Part of the rows lack a size; the others show once, few, many or a class for expanded clones.

TRBD2	-	TRBV5-1	TRBJ2-1	TGCGCCAGCAGCTTGCCTAGCGGGAGTGTTGAGCAGTTCTTC	CASSLPSGSVEQFF
-	once	TRBV28	TRBJ2-7	TGTGCCAACGGGGGGACAAAGGGCGAGCAGTACTTC	CANGGTKGEQYF
TRBD2	-	TRBV9	TRBJ2-1	TGTGCCAGCAGCGCTAGCGGGAGTGGGGCCAATGAGCAGTTCTTC	CASSASGSGANEQFF
TRBD1	-	TRBV5-4	TRBJ2-2	TGTGCCAGCAGCTCTCGACAGGGATCGGGCGGGGAGCTGTTTTTT	CASSSRQGSGGELFF
TRBD1	-	TRBV27	TRBJ2-5	TGTGCCAGCAGTTTGCACCGGGACAGGGGGCAAGAGACCCAGTACTTC	CASSLHRDRGQETQYF
-	-	TRBV28	TRBJ1-5	TGTGCCAGCAGCACCACAAGTAATCAGCCCCAGCATTTT	CASSTTSNQPQHF
TRBD2	-	TRBV7-2	TRBJ2-7	TGTGCCAGCAGCTTAACTGCTAGCGGGAGTTTTAACGAGCAGTACTTC	CASSLTASGSFNEQYF
TRBD1	-	TRBV30	TRBJ1-1	TGTGCCTGGAGTAAGGGACAGCCGAACACTGAAGCTTTCTTT	CAWSKGQPNTEAFF
-	-	TRBV28	TRBJ2-7	TGTGCCAGCACCCCGGGCTCCTACGAGCAGTACTTC	CASTPGSYEQYF
-	-	TRBV18	TRBJ2-5	TGTGCCAGCTCACCCCTCAGCGGACAAGAGACCCAGTACTTC	CASSPLSGQETQYF
TRBD2	-	TRBV7-3	TRBJ2-3	TGTGCCAGCAGCTCACGACTAGCGGGGGAGGGAGATACGCAGTATTTT	CASSSRLAGEGDTQYF
-	-	TRBV7-3	TRBJ2-4	TGTGCCAGCAGCTTGTCGAGGGCCAAAAGCATTCAGTACTTC	CASSLSRAKSIQYF
-	-	TRBV10-1	TRBJ2-3	TGCGCCAGCTCCAAGGGTGGAACAGATACGCAGTATTTT	CASSKGGTDTQYF
TRBD1	-	TRBV5-1	TRBJ2-3	TGCGCCAGTACGACAGGGCTCACAGATACGCAGTATTTT	CASTTGLTDTQYF
-	-	TRBV7-2	TRBJ1-4	TGTGCCAGCAGCTTAGGGTACTCGGGGGCGGAACTGTTTTTT	CASSLGYSGAELFF
-	-	TRBV7-2	TRBJ1-3	TGTGCCAGCAGCTTCACAGGGCTCCTCCCTGGAAACACCATATATTTT	CASSFTGLLPGNTIYF
TRBD2	-	TRBV18	TRBJ2-5	TGTGCCAGCTCACCGTTAGCGGGAGTAGAGACCCAGTACTTC	CASSPLAGVETQYF
TRBD1	-	TRBV7-9	TRBJ2-1	TGTGCCAGCAGCACAAAAGACAGGGTAACCTACAATGAGCAGTTCTTC	CASSTKDRVTYNEQFF
TRBD2	-	TRBV5-1	TRBJ2-3	TGCGCCAGCAGCGCATCCCCCGGGACTAGAATCACAGATACGCAGTATTTT	CASSASPGTRITDTQYF
-	-	TRBV7-9	TRBJ1-4	TGTGCCAGCAGCCGTTCAGAAAAACTGTTTTTT	CASSRSEKLFF
TRBD2	-	TRBV6-5	TRBJ2-7	TGTGCCAGCAGCCTCGGGGGGACCTACGAGCAGTACTTC	CASSLGGTYEQYF
TRBD1	-	TRBV7-7	TRBJ2-1	TGTGCTAGCAGCTTAGGGTACAGGGGCGAGTACAATGAGCAGTTCTTC	CASSLGYRGEYNEQFF
-	-	TRBV4-3	TRBJ1-4	TGCGCCAGCAGCCACGGAAACAATGGGGAGTTCTCTAATGAAAAACTGTTTTTT	CASSHGNNGEFSNEKLFF
-	few	TRBV7-6	TRBJ2-6	TGTGCCAGCAGCCTAACCGGGGGACCTGGGGCCAACGTCCTGACTTTC	CASSLTGGPGANVLTF
-	-	TRBV7-9	TRBJ1-1	TGTGCCAGCAGCTTATACCAGGGCGACACTGAAGCTTTCTTT	CASSLYQGDTEAFF
TRBD2	-	TRBV5-6	TRBJ2-1	TGTGCCAGCAGTTACGCCGGTACGGGACTAGCGGCGCAGTTCTTC	CASSYAGTGLAAQFF
TRBD2	-	TRBV28	TRBJ2-5	TGTGCCAGCAGTTCCCCCGGACTAGGAGAGACCCAGTACTTC	CASSSPGLGETQYF
-	once	TRBV7-2	TRBJ1-4	TGTGCCAGCAGCCAAGGGACGGCGGTGAGGACTAATGAAAAACTGTTTTTT	CASSQGTAVRTNEKLFF
TRBD2	-	TRBV7-6	TRBJ2-1	TGTGCCAGCAGCTTAATTCGGCTAGCGGGAACCCCCAGCTCCTACAATGAGCAGTTCTTC	CASSLIRLAGTPSSYNEQFF
-	-	TRBV30	TRBJ1-1	TGTGCCTGGAGTACCTCGTCTGAAGCTTTCTTT	CAWSTSSEAFF
-	-	TRBV6-1	TRBJ1-5	TGTGCCAGCAGTGACTTCGATCAGCCCCAGCATTTT	CASSDFDQPQHF
TRBD2	-	TRBV9	TRBJ2-2	TGTGCCAGCAGCGTAGTAAGCGGGAGCGGCACCGGGGAGCTGTTTTTT	CASSVVSGSGTGELFF
TRBD2	-	TRBV18	TRBJ2-5	TGTGCCAGCTCACCGGGAGGGAAAGAGACCCAGTACTTC	CASSPGGKETQYF
TRBD1	once	TRBV9	TRBJ2-7	TGTGCCAGCAGCGTAAGGGACAGAACCTACGAGCAGTACTTC	CASSVRDRTYEQYF
TRBD2	-	TRBV2	TRBJ2-1	TGTGCCAGCAGCTATACTAGCGTTGAGCAGTTCTTC	CASSYTSVEQFF
-	-	TRBV29-1	TRBJ1-1	TGCAGCGTTGCGAAGGGGTTGACTGAAGCTTTCTTT	CSVAKGLTEAFF
-	once	TRBV5-1	TRBJ2-1	TGCGCCAGCAGCTCCCGTGCCGGCGTGGAGCAGTTCTTC	CASSSRAGVEQFF
-	-	TRBV9	TRBJ2-1	TGTGCCAGCAGCGTAGGGACGGTCTACAATGAGCAGTTCTTC	CASSVGTVYNEQFF
-	-	TRBV9	TRBJ2-1	TGTGCCAGCAGCTTGACCCGGGGAACCCCCTCCTACAATGAGCAGTTCTTC	CASSLTRGTPSYNEQFF
-	-	TRBV5-4	TRBJ1-2	TGTGCCAGCAGCTTCTACTATGGCTACACCTTC	CASSFYYGYTF
-	once	TRBV1	TRBJ2-3	TGCACCAGCCCTACGCTGGGGGGGGAGTCCACAGATACGCAGTATTTT	CTSPTLGGESTDTQYF
TRBD2	-	TRBV10-3	TRBJ2-7	TGTGCCATCAGTGATTTCCTGGGACCGGGGGGAGAGCAGTACTTC	CAISDFLGPGGEQYF
TRBD1	-	TRBV27	TRBJ2-7	TGTGCCAGCAGTCTACAGGGGGGCTCCTACGAGCAGTACTTC	CASSLQGGSYEQYF
TRBD1	-	TRBV19	TRBJ2-7	TGTGCCAGTAGTACCACAGGGGAGAGCTCCTACGAGCAGTACTTC	CASSTTGESSYEQYF
-	-	TRBV19	TRBJ2-5	TGTGCCAGTAGTATAGATCTCGTAGGGGCTGGGGAGACCCAGTACTTC	CASSIDLVGAGETQYF
TRBD2	-	TRBV6-6	TRBJ2-7	TGTGCCAGCAGATCCGGGACTAACCCCTACGAGCAGTACTTC	CASRSGTNPYEQYF
TRBD1	-	TRBV19	TRBJ2-1	TGTGCCAGTAGTTCATACGACAGGGAGAATGAGCAGTTCTTC	CASSSYDRENEQFF
-	once	TRBV9	TRBJ2-1	TGTGCCAGCAGCGTGGCGACAGGCCTTTTGAGCTCCTACAATGAGCAGTTCTTC	CASSVATGLLSSYNEQFF
TRBD2	-	TRBV5-1	TRBJ2-2	TGCGCCAGCAGCCCGACCACACTAGCGGGGAGTTCCACCGGGGAGCTGTTTTTT	CASSPTTLAGSSTGELFF
TRBD1	-	TRBV30	TRBJ2-1	TGTGCCTGGAGTTCCGGGACAGTCAATGAGCAGTTCTTC	CAWSSGTVNEQFF
-	-	TRBV5-1	TRBJ2-1	TGCGCCAGCAGCTTGGACTACAGGAATGAGCAGTTCTTC	CASSLDYRNEQFF
-	-	TRBV7-9	TRBJ2-2	TGTGCCAGCAGTCGGTTGGGGCAGACGAACACCGGGGAGCTGTTTTTT	CASSRLGQTNTGELFF
-	-	TRBV2	TRBJ2-6	TGTGCCAGCAGGTGGACAAAATTTAGCTCTGGGGCCAACGTCCTGACTTTC	CASRWTKFSSGANVLTF
TRBD2	-	TRBV15	TRBJ2-7	TGTGCCACCAGCAGATTTAGCGGGAGGGCCCAGGAAGAGCAGTACTTC	CATSRFSGRAQEEQYF
-	-	TRBV30	TRBJ1-1	TGTGCCTGGAGCTATTCTAGCGAGAGTACTGAAGCTTTCTTT	CAWSYSSESTEAFF
-	-	TRBV28	TRBJ2-6	TGTGCCAGCAGCCGGACTGTCCTCTCTGGGGCCAACGTCCTGACTTTC	CASSRTVLSGANVLTF
-	-	TRBV11-1	TRBJ2-4	TGTGCCAGCAGCTCGGCGGGCAGGGGAGCTAACATTCAGTACTTC	CASSSAGRGANIQYF
-	-	TRBV5-4	TRBJ1-1	TGTGCCAGCAGCTTGGGGGGCGAGAACACTGAAGCTTTCTTT	CASSLGGENTEAFF
-	-	TRBV2	TRBJ1-2	TGTGCCAGCAGTGTGAAAGGATTCAACTATGGCTACACCTTC	CASSVKGFNYGYTF
-	-	TRBV6-6	TRBJ2-1	TGTGCCAGCAGCCGAGGGGGGAGGGCTTATGAGCAGTTCTTC	CASSRGGRAYEQFF